This is a list of T cell receptor beta chains from one sample in a study of cytomegalovirus exposure and HLA in healthy donors. Measured with immunoSEQ multiplex PCR; TCRdb has only the in-frame clones, and not every one. The sample shows approximately 37,000 clones, around 74% of them seen only once. What was sequenced was PBMCs. The receptors were sampled from a young man in good health and CMV-seronegative. The CDR3 runs from the conserved cysteine through the conserved F or W. The D gene is left open where the match is weak. Not all rows give a size; the values are once, few, many and, for expanded clones, a class.

J	size	D	V	CDR3	DNA
TRBJ1-1	.	TRBD1	TRBV11-2	CASSSSDRGNTEAFF	TGTGCCAGCAGCTCATCGGACAGGGGGAACACTGAAGCTTTCTTT
TRBJ2-7	.	TRBD1	TRBV6-5	CASSYSGTDSYEQYF	TGTGCCAGCAGTTACTCAGGGACAGACTCCTACGAGCAGTACTTC
TRBJ1-2	.	TRBD1	TRBV19	CASSTSDRGNYGYTF	TGTGCCAGTAGTACCTCCGACAGGGGGAACTATGGCTACACCTTC
TRBJ2-3	.	.	TRBV27	CASSPWGEGADTQYF	TGTGCCAGCAGCCCATGGGGTGAGGGAGCAGATACGCAGTATTTT
TRBJ2-1	few	TRBD2	TRBV14	CASSQGRLARSYNEQFF	TGTGCCAGCAGCCAAGGGCGACTAGCGCGTTCCTACAATGAGCAGTTCTTC
TRBJ2-1	.	.	TRBV5-1	CASSSGGAGANNEQFF	TGCGCCAGCAGCTCGGGCGGGGCGGGGGCTAACAATGAGCAGTTCTTC
TRBJ2-7	.	TRBD1	TRBV5-5	CASCMTGQGTYEQYF	TGTGCCAGCTGTATGACGGGACAGGGGACCTACGAGCAGTACTTC
TRBJ1-2	.	.	TRBV4-2	CASSQGLLLEGYPF	TGTGCCAGCAGCCAAGGCCTCCTGCTCGAGGGCTACCCCTTC
TRBJ2-7	.	TRBD2	TRBV19	CASSTPLGLAGRSYEQYF	TGTGCCAGTAGTACGCCCCTTGGACTAGCGGGAAGATCCTACGAGCAGTACTTC
TRBJ2-5	once	.	TRBV19	CASSPRGSVQETQYF	TGTGCCAGTAGTCCCCGCGGGTCAGTTCAAGAGACCCAGTACTTC
TRBJ1-1	.	TRBD1	TRBV15	CAIPGQGALGTEAFF	TGTGCCATCCCCGGACAGGGGGCGTTGGGCACTGAAGCTTTCTTT
TRBJ1-4	.	.	TRBV7-6	CASSLEGVVNEKLFF	TGTGCCAGCAGCTTGGAAGGGGTGGTTAATGAAAAACTGTTTTTT
TRBJ1-2	.	.	TRBV6-1	CASRGQLNYGYTF	TGTGCCAGCAGGGGGCAGCTAAACTATGGCTACACCTTC
TRBJ2-2	.	TRBD1	TRBV28	CASSLTGARLLFF	TGTGCCAGCAGTTTGACAGGGGCCCGTTTGCTGTTTTTT
TRBJ2-7	.	TRBD2	TRBV9	CASTKGLAESYEQYF	TGTGCCAGCACTAAGGGACTAGCGGAATCCTACGAGCAGTACTTC
TRBJ1-1	medium-sized	.	TRBV9	CASSVGSGTEAFF	TGTGCCAGCAGCGTAGGGTCGGGCACTGAAGCTTTCTTT
TRBJ2-7	.	.	TRBV30	CAWSVGVGRTEYEQYF	TGTGCCTGGAGTGTCGGGGTCGGGAGAACGGAGTACGAGCAGTACTTC
TRBJ2-7	.	TRBD1	TRBV7-8	CASSPGQGISYEQYF	TGTGCCAGCAGCCCCGGACAGGGAATATCCTACGAGCAGTACTTC
TRBJ2-7	.	.	TRBV7-9	CASSFGTYEQYF	TGTGCCAGCAGCTTTGGCACCTACGAGCAGTACTTC
TRBJ1-5	.	TRBD1	TRBV15	CATSRSPAGGRNQPQHF	TGTGCCACCAGCAGATCCCCTGCAGGGGGTCGCAATCAGCCCCAGCATTTT
TRBJ2-1	.	.	TRBV6-5	CASSLTRAAGFNEQFF	TGTGCCAGCAGTTTAACACGGGCCGCAGGGTTCAATGAGCAGTTCTTC
TRBJ2-3	.	.	TRBV28	CASSDSGWEFILTDTQYF	TGTGCCAGCAGTGACTCGGGGTGGGAGTTTATTCTCACAGATACGCAGTATTTT
TRBJ2-1	.	TRBD2	TRBV7-8	CASSAQRGGLGEQFF	TGTGCCAGCAGCGCCCAGCGGGGGGGCCTCGGTGAGCAGTTCTTC
TRBJ1-3	.	.	TRBV7-2	CASSLVGAAGNTIYF	TGTGCCAGCAGCTTAGTAGGGGCCGCTGGAAACACCATATATTTT
TRBJ2-1	.	TRBD2	TRBV6-6	CASSPPGLGYNEQFF	TGTGCCAGCAGTCCACCGGGACTAGGTTACAATGAGCAGTTCTTC
TRBJ2-1	few	.	TRBV7-2	CASSARTPGGLSSYNEQFF	TGTGCCAGCAGCGCGCGGACTCCGGGGGGCCTCAGCTCCTACAATGAGCAGTTCTTC
TRBJ2-1	few	TRBD2	TRBV19	CASSSGGLTYNEQFF	TGTGCCAGTAGTAGCGGGGGGCTCACCTACAATGAGCAGTTCTTC
TRBJ2-7	.	.	TRBV5-1	CASSLVPGASYEQYF	TGCGCCAGCAGCTTGGTACCAGGGGCATCTTACGAGCAGTACTTC